A selection of T cell receptor beta chains follows, all from one sample in a study of blood T cell repertoires in COVID-19. TCRdb's copy holds only in-frame clones and misses some; the assay was immunoSEQ multiplex PCR. Among about 220,000 clones listed, 82% were seen once. The sequenced material came from peripheral blood. The receptors were gathered from a woman aged 80 or over with acute or convalescent COVID-19. The CDR3 runs from the conserved cysteine through the conserved F or W.

v_call	j_call	cdr3_aa
TRBV5-1	TRBJ2-3	CASSLDGSAGTDTQYF
TRBV5-3	TRBJ2-7	CARSLAPEGTYEQYF
TRBV7-8	TRBJ1-1	CASSLTHGNTEAFF
TRBV29-1	TRBJ1-1	CSVGQGNTEAFF
TRBV5-1	TRBJ2-3	CASSRSGGVTDTQYF
TRBV7-9	TRBJ1-2	CASSPTGQEGSYGYTF
TRBV5-1	TRBJ2-1	CASSLGMGGSYNEQFF
TRBV12-3/TRBV12-4	TRBJ1-3	CASSQKNTIYF
TRBV18	TRBJ1-2	CASSPRGTGAHGYGYTF
TRBV9	TRBJ2-5	CASSVAPGGPGGQETQYF
TRBV19	TRBJ1-5	CASSEGARRGPQHF
TRBV4-1	TRBJ1-1	CASSQMGAGDTEAFF
TRBV5-1	TRBJ1-3	CASSEGGSGNTIYF
TRBV2	TRBJ2-1	CASGRRTSDYNEQFF
TRBV19	TRBJ1-2	CASSWRDRDSGYTF
TRBV6-5	TRBJ1-1	CASRGTVNTEAFF
TRBV3-1/TRBV3-2	TRBJ1-5	CASSLGQGGQPQHF
TRBV5-1	TRBJ2-7	CASSLEPGLSYEQYF
TRBV5-1	TRBJ1-5	CASSFDSNQPQHF
TRBV19	TRBJ2-5	CASGEGGETQYF
TRBV12-3/TRBV12-4	TRBJ1-2	CASSPEPYGYTF
TRBV19	TRBJ1-1	CASRALGTEIEAFF
TRBV30	TRBJ1-3	CAWRRLSSGNTIYF
TRBV3-1/TRBV3-2	TRBJ2-7	CASSQVEGGEQYF
TRBV6-2/TRBV6-3	TRBJ1-1	CASSSRPQGSEAFF
TRBV9	TRBJ2-3	CASSGESSGGAGTQYF
TRBV5-4	TRBJ1-4	CASSFDQGNEKLFF
TRBV28	TRBJ1-2	CASREGRDYGYTF
TRBV28	TRBJ2-7	CASSQTSGGAHEQYF
TRBV18	TRBJ2-3	CASSDRGMRTDTQYF
TRBV28	TRBJ2-1	CASSTNNEQFF
TRBV7-8	TRBJ2-3	CASSLGPQGADTQYF
TRBV5-3	TRBJ1-5	CARSFGQAKDSNQPQHF
TRBV6-5	TRBJ1-2	CASSTAGQIYGYTF
TRBV6-6	TRBJ2-7	CAITGGGRYEQYF
TRBV5-6	TRBJ1-2	CASSFLDRDYGYTF